Following are 2 T cell receptor beta chains from one sample sequenced in a study of T cell repertoires in cytomegalovirus infection. TCRdb reprocessed the reads via MiXCR and lists one record per CDR3 protein. The sample holds about 310,000 distinct CDR3 sequences, roughly 16% seen once. Sequences were obtained from PBMCs. These receptor sequences come from a human donor in good health (CMV status not recorded). Some clones in this sample may be carry-over from other donors' samples.

The rearrangement uses TRBV28 and TRBJ1-4; TRBD1 is a possible D gene (6 bases). CDR1 is MDHEN and CDR2 is SYDVKM in the germline V gene. V lost 2 bases and J 8 bases, leaving 12 bases between the germline ends. The CDR3 contains 14 residues. The CDR3 spells CASSLRGWGEKLFF. The CDR3 DNA sequence: TGTGCCAGCAGTTTAAGGGGGTGGGGAGAAAAACTGTTTTTT. Full variable domain (missing parts from reference TRBV28 and TRBJ1-4): DVKVTQSSRYLVKRTGEKVFLECVQDMDHENMFWYRQDPGLGLRLIYFSYDVKMKEKGDIPEGYSVSREKKERFSLILESASTNQTSMYLCASSLRGWGEKLFFGSGTQLSVL.

The chain combines TRBV19 with TRBJ1-1; possible D gene TRBD1, 5 bases. V was shortened by 7 bases and J by 4 bases, with 16 bases between the two germline ends. The length of the CDR3 is 14 residues. Germline CDR1 LNHDA, CDR2 SQIVND (reference sequence). CDR3: CASTMGRGGTEAFF. The CDR3 DNA follows: TGTGCCAGTACCATGGGTCGGGGGGGCACTGAAGCTTTCTTT.